Shown below are 30 T cell receptor beta chains from a single sample sequenced in a study of blood T cell repertoires in COVID-19. TCRdb keeps only in-frame clones here, not all; method: immunoSEQ multiplex PCR. The table has over 250,000 clones, around 85% seen once. Sequencing was done on a sample of peripheral blood. The receptor set was obtained from a man aged 45-65 years with active or convalescent COVID-19.

The table lists this clone with many counts. The chain couples TRBV7-7 to TRBJ1-3; 10 nucleotides align to TRBD1. The germline V gene encodes CDR1 SSHAT and CDR2 FNYEAQ (reference sequence). V lost 6 bases, J lost 2 bases, and 4 bases stayed unmatched. This CDR3 spans 15 amino acids. CDR3 coding DNA: TGTGCCAGCAGTCGCGACAGGGGGCCTGGAAACACCATATATTTT. It encodes CASSRDRGPGNTIYF.

This clone is a singleton in its sample. V gene TRBV7-6 combines with J gene TRBJ2-3, with 7 nucleotides matching TRBD1. Germline V gives CDR1 SGHVS, CDR2 FNYEAQ. This CDR3 has 15 residues. With 5 bases clipped from V and 2 bases from J, the junction kept 7 bases outside the gene matches. The CDR3 DNA reads as TGTGCCAGCAGCCCAAGGGACAGTTACACAGATACGCAGTATTTT. Amino acid sequence: CASSPRDSYTDTQYF.

J is TRBJ1-4 and V is TRBV19, with unresolved D. The CDR3 has 14 amino acids. The germline CDR1 and CDR2 sequences are LNHDA and SQIVND (reference sequence). V was clipped by 6 bases and J by 3 bases, with 11 bases between them. This CDR3 reads CASSLQISNEKLFF. The DNA of the CDR3 is TGTGCCAGTAGCCTTCAGATATCTAATGAAAAACTGTTTTTT. The variable domain in full, with the rest retrieved from reference TRBV19 and TRBJ1-4, is DGGITQSPKYLFRKEGQNVTLSCEQNLNHDAMYWYRQDPGQGLRLIYYSQIVNDFQKGDIAEGYSVSREKKESFPLTVTSAQKNPTAFYLCASSLQISNEKLFFGSGTQLSVL.

The chain employs TRBV9 and TRBJ2-1; 7 positions match TRBD2. The CDR3 is 17 amino acids. Germline CDR1 SGDLS, CDR2 YYNGEE. Trimming removed 4 bases from V and 2 bases from J; junction bases left unmatched: 12. The CDR3 DNA reads TGTGCCAGCAGCAACCCCCAAGCGGGGAGGACCTACAATGAGCAGTTCTTC. This encodes CASSNPQAGRTYNEQFF.

The chain uses TRBV2 and TRBJ1-3; D perhaps matches TRBD1 (5 bases). V was cut by 8 bases and J by 0 bases, with 14 bases left in between. This CDR3 spans 15 amino acids. The germline CDR1 and CDR2 sequences are SNHLY and FYNNEI. The CDR3: CASSPTVDSGNTIYF. The CDR3 bases are TGTGCCAGCTCCCCGACAGTCGACTCTGGAAACACCATATATTTT.

J is TRBJ1-1 and V is TRBV6-2 or TRBV6-3, with D possibly TRBD1 on 5 matching bases. Germline CDR1 reads MNHEY; CDR2 reads SVGEGT. The CDR3 is 13 amino acids. V gave up 4 bases and J gave up 2 bases, with 8 bases separating them. CDR3 coding DNA: TGTGCCAGCAGTTTTCAGGGAAACACTGAAGCTTTCTTT. This sequence encodes CASSFQGNTEAFF.

The sample holds one count of this clone. The rearrangement links TRBV28 to TRBJ1-2, with D possibly TRBD1 on 6 matching bases. The CDR3 has 16 residues. Germline V gene sequence: CDR1 MDHEN, CDR2 SYDVKM. Trimming left V 0 bases short and J 5 bases short, with 16 bases between. CDR3 in amino acids: CASSLWGGLERYGYTF. The CDR3 bases are TGTGCCAGCAGTTTATGGGGGGGGCTCGAGAGGTATGGCTACACCTTC.

The V call is TRBV3-1 (or the pseudogene TRBV3-2), the J call TRBJ1-5; 7 positions match TRBD1. Germline-derived CDR1 and CDR2 are LGHDT and YNNKEL (reference sequence). This CDR3 comprises 14 residues. The junction had 8 bases not matched to a gene; V was cut back by 5 bases and J by 7 bases. CDR3 amino acids: CASSNTGARQPQHF. CDR3 nucleotides: TGTGCCAGCAGCAATACAGGGGCGAGGCAGCCCCAGCATTTT.

This sequence joins TRBV28 and TRBJ2-7; perhaps TRBD1 as D (6 bases). This CDR3 contains 14 residues. V dropped 4 bases and J dropped 6 bases, with 16 bases sitting between them. Germline CDR1 and CDR2: MDHEN and SYDVKM. The DNA of the CDR3 is TGTGCCAGCAGTTCGCCCCGCAGGGGTAGCGAGCAGTACTTC. Encoded protein: CASSSPRRGSEQYF.

The gene calls are TRBV14 and TRBJ1-1; a weak D match, TRBD1 (6 bases). This CDR3 contains 13 residues. Germline loops: CDR1 SGHDN, CDR2 FVKESK. V was clipped by 3 bases and J by 6 bases, with 11 bases between them. CDR3 protein: CASSQGYRAEAFF. For the CDR3, the DNA is TGTGCCAGCAGCCAGGGTTACAGGGCTGAAGCTTTCTTT. Full variable domain (rest looked up from reference TRBV14 and TRBJ1-1): EAGVTQFPSHSVIEKGQTVTLRCDPISGHDNLYWYRRVMGKEIKFLLHFVKESKQDESGMPNNRFLAERTGGTYSTLKVQPAELEDSGVYFCASSQGYRAEAFFGQGTRLTVV.

The chain links TRBV2 to TRBJ1-2; 7 nucleotides align to TRBD1. The CDR3 has 16 residues. The ends lost 1 base at V and 5 bases at J; junction bases unmatched: 10. Germline CDR1 and CDR2: SNHLY and FYNNEI. Here the CDR3 reads CASSEDSRGFVYGYTF. Written as DNA, the CDR3 is TGTGCCAGCAGTGAAGATAGCAGGGGGTTCGTATATGGCTACACCTTC.

V is TRBV30 and J is TRBJ1-5; 8 nucleotides agree with TRBD1. Germline CDR1 reads GTSNPN; CDR2 reads SVGIG (reference sequence). Trimming took 1 base from V and 4 from J; bases not matched to a gene: 9. The CDR3 is 16 amino acids. The CDR3 nucleotides read TGTGCCTGGAGTGGAGGTACAGGGGGTCGGAATCAGCCCCAGCATTTT. Its protein is CAWSGGTGGRNQPQHF.

The chain recombines TRBV4-1 with TRBJ1-2, with D maybe TRBD1 (5 bases). CDR1 and CDR2 from the germline V gene are MGHRA and YSYEKL. The CDR3 contains 13 residues. V lost 0 bases and J 4 bases, leaving 6 bases between the germline ends. CDR3 region: CASSQETGYGYTF. CDR3 nucleotides: TGCGCCAGCAGCCAAGAAACAGGCTATGGCTACACCTTC.

This chain's CDR3 is CASSSGLAGVGGAGELFF. CDR3 nucleotides: TGTGCCAGCAGCTCCGGACTAGCGGGAGTTGGGGGGGCCGGGGAGCTGTTTTTT. The chain combines TRBV7-6 with TRBJ2-2, with 13 bases lining up with TRBD2. Germline V gene data show CDR1 as SGHVS and CDR2 as FNYEAQ. Germline trimming cut 4 bases from V and 6 bases from J; bases unmatched to any gene: 11. This CDR3 has 18 amino acids.

The rearrangement links TRBV18 to TRBJ1-5; D is perhaps TRBD1 (6 bases). V was shortened by 3 bases and J by 0 bases, with 9 bases between the two germline ends. CDR3 length: 15 amino acids. Germline V gene sequence: CDR1 KGHSH, CDR2 LQKENI. CDR3 DNA: TGTGCCAGCTCACCCACAGGGTTTAGCAATCAGCCCCAGCATTTT. It yields the protein CASSPTGFSNQPQHF.

This clone has only one observation. The J gene is TRBJ1-4, the V gene TRBV7-9; maybe TRBD1 (5 bases). The germline V and J ends were trimmed by 5 bases and 0 bases, with 10 bases remaining between them. Germline lookup yields CDR1 SEHNR and CDR2 FQNEAQ (reference sequence). The CDR3 runs to 15 residues. The CDR3 DNA reads as TGTGCCAGCAGCCAAGGGGAAGCAACTAATGAAAAACTGTTTTTT. Translation gives CASSQGEATNEKLFF. The variable domain in full, with the rest retrieved from reference TRBV7-9 and TRBJ1-4, is DTGVSQNPRHKITKRGQNVTFRCDPISEHNRLYWYRQTLGQGPEFLTYFQNEAQLEKSRLLSDRFSAERPKGSFSTLEIQRTEQGDSAMYLCASSQGEATNEKLFFGSGTQLSVL.

The gene calls are TRBV6-4 and TRBJ2-1; D is undetermined. Trimming took off 5 bases at V and 12 bases at J, with 23 bases between the two ends. The CDR3 contains 15 residues. The germline gives CDR1 MRHNA, CDR2 SNTAGT. In DNA form, the CDR3 reads TGTGCCAGCAGTCCACTTTACGTAGAGTTAGCTGGGCAGTTCTTC. Translating gives CASSPLYVELAGQFF.

The gene calls are TRBV28 and TRBJ1-6, with TRBD1 matching 8 bases. Germline CDR1 and CDR2: MDHEN and SYDVKM. The J segment lost 9 bases and the V segment lost 7 bases, leaving 20 bases of the junction unmatched. The CDR3 runs 18 residues. In DNA, the CDR3 is TGTGCCAGCACCCTCCAGGGGGCTTTATTGCGGGAGAGTTCACCCCTCCACTTT. It is translated as CASTLQGALLRESSPLHF.

This clone was recorded a few times. The chain joins TRBV19 to TRBJ1-5, with 7 nucleotides matching TRBD1. Germline loops: CDR1 LNHDA, CDR2 SQIVND (reference sequence). The junction had 7 bases not matched to a gene; V was cut back by 4 bases and J by 4 bases. The CDR3 extends over 15 amino acids. The CDR3 region has the DNA TGTGCCAGTAGTAAATCGGGACAGACTAATCAGCCCCAGCATTTT. Its translation is CASSKSGQTNQPQHF.

This chain connects TRBV7-3 to TRBJ2-5; maybe TRBD2 (7 bases). The CDR3 spans 17 residues. Deletions cut 5 bases from V and 1 base from J, with 20 bases between. Germline V lookup: CDR1 SGHTA, CDR2 FQGTGA. CDR3 region: CASSPGVWASGQETQYF. In nucleotides, the CDR3 is TGTGCCAGCAGCCCAGGGGTTTGGGCTAGCGGCCAAGAGACCCAGTACTTC.

The genes are TRBV19 and TRBJ2-1, with 7 bases fitting TRBD1. The germline CDR1 and CDR2 sequences are LNHDA and SQIVND (reference sequence). The CDR3 covers 15 residues. V gave up 4 bases and J gave up 0 bases; unmatched junction bases: 3. The CDR3 bases are TGTGCCAGTAGTACGACAGGGAGCTCCTACAATGAGCAGTTCTTC. It encodes CASSTTGSSYNEQFF. The full variable domain, completed using reference TRBV19 and TRBJ2-1, is DGGITQSPKYLFRKEGQNVTLSCEQNLNHDAMYWYRQDPGQGLRLIYYSQIVNDFQKGDIAEGYSVSREKKESFPLTVTSAQKNPTAFYLCASSTTGSSYNEQFFGPGTRLTVL.

The chain links TRBV29-1 to TRBJ2-3, with D possibly matching TRBD2 (5 bases). V was shortened by 3 bases and J by 5 bases, with 9 bases between the two germline ends. This CDR3 has 12 amino acids. CDR1 SQVTM and CDR2 ANQGSEA come from the germline V gene. CDR3 in amino acids: CSVEIEGDTQYF. CDR3 sequence (DNA): TGCAGCGTTGAGATTGAGGGAGATACGCAGTATTTT.

V is TRBV5-1 and J is TRBJ2-7; TRBD2 matches at 12 bases. V was pared by 4 bases and J by 5 bases, with 7 bases of the junction left unmatched. Germline V gene data show CDR1 as SGHRS and CDR2 as YFSETQ. This CDR3 spans 15 amino acids. In DNA form, the CDR3 reads TGCGCCAGCAGCCCATGGACTAGCGGGACTCACGAGCAGTACTTC. This gives the protein CASSPWTSGTHEQYF. The variable domain in full, with the rest retrieved from reference TRBV5-1 and TRBJ2-7, is KAGVTQTPRYLIKTRGQQVTLSCSPISGHRSVSWYQQTPGQGLQFLFEYFSETQRNKGNFPGRFSGRQFSNSRSEMNVSTLELGDSALYLCASSPWTSGTHEQYFGPGTRLTVT.

This chain joins TRBV28 and TRBJ2-3; the match to TRBD1 covers 10 bases. V dropped 8 bases and J dropped 4; count of bases not matched to a gene: 9. The germline gives CDR1 MDHEN, CDR2 SYDVKM. The length of the CDR3 is 15 residues. DNA of the CDR3: TGTGCCAGCTTACCATCGACAGGGGGCGCAGATACGCAGTATTTT. Translating it yields CASLPSTGGADTQYF.

This clone showed up just a few times. The chain joins TRBV7-2 to TRBJ2-2; 7 nucleotides match TRBD2. J was trimmed by 4 bases and V by 5 bases; bases with no gene match: 7. The CDR3 has 15 residues. CDR1 is SGHTA and CDR2 is FQGNSA in the germline V gene. CDR3 nucleotide sequence: TGTGCCAGCAGCCCCGCTAGCGGACGCACCGGGGAGCTGTTTTTT. Its protein product is CASSPASGRTGELFF. Complete variable domain (other parts from reference TRBV7-2 and TRBJ2-2): GAGVSQSPSNKVTEKGKDVELRCDPISGHTALYWYRQSLGQGLEFLIYFQGNSAPDKSGLPSDRFSAERTGGSVSTLTIQRTQQEDSAVYLCASSPASGRTGELFFGEGSRLTVL.

The chain has TRBV24-1 and TRBJ1-1; 9 bases match TRBD1. CDR1 and CDR2 (germline): KGHDR, SFDVKD. The CDR3 totals 15 residues. Trimming removed 3 bases from V and 1 base from J; junction bases left unmatched: 2. CDR3 bases: TGTGCCACCAGTGATGCGGGACAGGGGAACACTGAAGCTTTCTTT. It encodes CATSDAGQGNTEAFF.

The V gene is TRBV7-9, the J gene TRBJ2-7; 7 bases agree with TRBD1. V lost 2 bases, J lost 2 bases, and 9 bases stayed unmatched. Germline V gene data show CDR1 as SEHNR and CDR2 as FQNEAQ (reference sequence). This CDR3 region has 16 residues. The CDR3 sequence is CASSLLISGQTYEQYF. In DNA, the CDR3 is TGTGCCAGCAGCTTATTGATATCGGGACAGACCTACGAGCAGTACTTC.

This chain joins TRBV29-1 and TRBJ2-4; D gene unclear. The CDR3 is made up of 11 amino acids. Germline V gives CDR1 SQVTM, CDR2 ANQGSEA. Deletions cut 6 bases from V and 2 bases from J, with 5 bases between. In DNA form, the CDR3 reads TGCAGCGTAGCTCCCAAAAACATTCAGTACTTC. Amino acids: CSVAPKNIQYF.

The chain is built from TRBV4-1 and TRBJ1-1; a weak D match, TRBD1 (6 bases). The CDR3 extends over 15 amino acids. In germline, CDR1 is MGHRA, CDR2 YSYEKL. V gave up 1 base and J gave up 1 base, with 10 bases separating them. In nucleotides, the CDR3 is TGCGCCAGCAGCCAAGGGGACACCTGGAACACTGAAGCTTTCTTT. It yields the protein CASSQGDTWNTEAFF.

Only one count was recorded for this clone. The chain combines TRBV5-4 with TRBJ2-3; 7 positions agree with TRBD2. CDR3 length: 15 residues. The germline V gene has CDR1 SGHNT and CDR2 YYREEE (reference sequence). The J segment lost 0 bases and the V segment lost 2 bases, leaving 3 bases of the junction unmatched. The CDR3: CASSFSGTSTDTQYF. The CDR3 region has the DNA TGTGCCAGCAGCTTCAGCGGGACCAGCACAGATACGCAGTATTTT.